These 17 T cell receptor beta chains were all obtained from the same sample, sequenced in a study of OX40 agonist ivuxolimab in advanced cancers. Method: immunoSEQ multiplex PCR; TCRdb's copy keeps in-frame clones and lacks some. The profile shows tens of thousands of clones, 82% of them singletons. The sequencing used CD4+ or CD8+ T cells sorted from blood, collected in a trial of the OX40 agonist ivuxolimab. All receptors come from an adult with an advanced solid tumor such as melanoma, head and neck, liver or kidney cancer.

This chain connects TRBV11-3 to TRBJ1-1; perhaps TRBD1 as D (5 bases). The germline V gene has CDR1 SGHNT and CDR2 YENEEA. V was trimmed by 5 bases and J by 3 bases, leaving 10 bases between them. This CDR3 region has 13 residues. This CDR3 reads CASSQGGDTEAFF. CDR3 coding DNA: TGTGCCAGCAGCCAGGGAGGGGACACTGAAGCTTTCTTT. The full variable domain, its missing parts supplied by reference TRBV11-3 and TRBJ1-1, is EAGVVQSPRYKIIEKKQPVAFWCNPISGHNTLYWYLQNLGQGPELLIRYENEEAVDDSQLPKDRFSAERLKGVDSTLKIQPAELGDSAVYLCASSQGGDTEAFFGQGTRLTVV.

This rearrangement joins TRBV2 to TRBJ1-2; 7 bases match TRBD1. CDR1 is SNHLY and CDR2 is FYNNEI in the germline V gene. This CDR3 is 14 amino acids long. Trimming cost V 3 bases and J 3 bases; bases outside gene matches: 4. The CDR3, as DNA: TGTGCCAGCAGTGAGGGCAGGGGGTACTATGGCTACACCTTC. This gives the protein CASSEGRGYYGYTF.

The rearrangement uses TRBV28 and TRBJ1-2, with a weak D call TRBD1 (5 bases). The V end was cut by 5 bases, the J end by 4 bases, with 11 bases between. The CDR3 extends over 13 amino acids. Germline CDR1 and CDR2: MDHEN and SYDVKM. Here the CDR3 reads CASSDPGTYGYTF. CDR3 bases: TGTGCCAGCAGTGACCCTGGGACCTATGGCTACACCTTC.

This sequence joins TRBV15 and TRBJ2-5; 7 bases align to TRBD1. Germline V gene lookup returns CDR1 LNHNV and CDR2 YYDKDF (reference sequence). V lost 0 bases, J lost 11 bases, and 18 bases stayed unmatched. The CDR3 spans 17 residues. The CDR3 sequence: CATSRDLQGTKNGEQYF. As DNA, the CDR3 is TGTGCCACCAGCAGAGATTTACAGGGGACGAAGAATGGAGAGCAGTACTTC.

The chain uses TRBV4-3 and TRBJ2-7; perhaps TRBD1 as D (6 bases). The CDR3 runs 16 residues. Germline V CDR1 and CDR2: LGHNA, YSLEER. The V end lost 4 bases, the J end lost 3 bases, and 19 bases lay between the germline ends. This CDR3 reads CASSRPKTGRDYEQYF. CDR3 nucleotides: TGCGCCAGCAGCCGGCCTAAGACAGGTAGGGACTACGAGCAGTACTTC.

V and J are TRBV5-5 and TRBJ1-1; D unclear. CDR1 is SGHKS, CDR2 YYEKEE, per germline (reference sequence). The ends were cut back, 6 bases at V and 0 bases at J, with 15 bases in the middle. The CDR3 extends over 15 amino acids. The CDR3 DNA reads TGTGCCAGCACCCATTACGGGGTTGTGAACACTGAAGCTTTCTTT. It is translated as CASTHYGVVNTEAFF.

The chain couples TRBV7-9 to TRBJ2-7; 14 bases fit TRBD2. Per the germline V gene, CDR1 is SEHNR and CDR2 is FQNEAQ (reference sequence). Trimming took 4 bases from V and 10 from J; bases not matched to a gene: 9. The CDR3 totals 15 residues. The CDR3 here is CASSSGGGLAGVQYF. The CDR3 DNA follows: TGTGCCAGCAGCTCTGGGGGGGGACTAGCGGGAGTTCAGTACTTC.

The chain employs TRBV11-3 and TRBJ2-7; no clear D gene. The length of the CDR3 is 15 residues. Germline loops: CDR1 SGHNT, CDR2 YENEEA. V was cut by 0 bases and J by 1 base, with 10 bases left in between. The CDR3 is CASSLDHRRSYEQYF. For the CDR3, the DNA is TGTGCCAGCAGCTTAGATCATCGGCGTTCCTACGAGCAGTACTTC.

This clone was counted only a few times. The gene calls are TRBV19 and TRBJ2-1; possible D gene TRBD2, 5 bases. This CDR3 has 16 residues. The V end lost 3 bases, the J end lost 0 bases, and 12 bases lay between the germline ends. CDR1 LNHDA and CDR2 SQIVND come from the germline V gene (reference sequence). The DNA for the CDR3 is TGTGCCAGTAGTATGGTTGGCGGGCGCTCCTACAATGAGCAGTTCTTC. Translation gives CASSMVGGRSYNEQFF.

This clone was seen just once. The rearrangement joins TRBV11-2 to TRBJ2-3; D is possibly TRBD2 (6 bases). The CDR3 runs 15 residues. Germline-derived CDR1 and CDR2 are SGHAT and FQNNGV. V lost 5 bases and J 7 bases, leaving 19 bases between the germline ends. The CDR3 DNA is TGTGCCAGCAGCCCCGTGGTAGGGGCGGGGAATACGCAGTATTTT. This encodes CASSPVVGAGNTQYF. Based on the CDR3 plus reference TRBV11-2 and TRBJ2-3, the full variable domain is EAGVAQSPRYKIIEKRQSVAFWCNPISGHATLYWYQQILGQGPKLLIQFQNNGVVDDSQLPKDRFSAERLKGVDSTLKIQPAKLEDSAVYLCASSPVVGAGNTQYFGPGTRLTVL.

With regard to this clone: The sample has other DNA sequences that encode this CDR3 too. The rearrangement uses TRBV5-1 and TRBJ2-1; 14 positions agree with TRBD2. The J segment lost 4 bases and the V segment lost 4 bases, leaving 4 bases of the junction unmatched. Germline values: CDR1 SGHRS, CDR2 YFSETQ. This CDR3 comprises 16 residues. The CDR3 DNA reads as TGCGCCAGCAGCCAACGACTAGCGGGAGGGTACAATGAGCAGTTCTTC. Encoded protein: CASSQRLAGGYNEQFF. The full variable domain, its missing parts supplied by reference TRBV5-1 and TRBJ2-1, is KAGVTQTPRYLIKTRGQQVTLSCSPISGHRSVSWYQQTPGQGLQFLFEYFSETQRNKGNFPGRFSGRQFSNSRSEMNVSTLELGDSALYLCASSQRLAGGYNEQFFGPGTRLTVL.

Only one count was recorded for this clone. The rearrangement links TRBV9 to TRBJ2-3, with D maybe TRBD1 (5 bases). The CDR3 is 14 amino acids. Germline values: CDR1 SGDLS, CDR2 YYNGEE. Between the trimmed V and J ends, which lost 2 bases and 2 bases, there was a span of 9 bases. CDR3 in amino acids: CASSVQTDTDTQYF. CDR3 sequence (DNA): TGTGCCAGCAGCGTTCAGACAGACACAGATACGCAGTATTTT. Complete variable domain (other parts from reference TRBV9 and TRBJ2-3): DSGVTQTPKHLITATGQRVTLRCSPRSGDLSVYWYQQSLDQGLQFLIQYYNGEERAKGNILERFSAQQFPDLHSELNLSSLELGDSALYFCASSVQTDTDTQYFGPGTRLTVL.

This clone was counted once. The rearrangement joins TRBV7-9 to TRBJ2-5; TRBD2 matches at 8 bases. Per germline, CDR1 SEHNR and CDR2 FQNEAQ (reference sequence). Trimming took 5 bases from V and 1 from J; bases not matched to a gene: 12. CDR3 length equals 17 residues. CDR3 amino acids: CASSAPGLAILQETQYF. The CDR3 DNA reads TGTGCCAGCAGCGCCCCCGGACTAGCAATCCTCCAAGAGACCCAGTACTTC.

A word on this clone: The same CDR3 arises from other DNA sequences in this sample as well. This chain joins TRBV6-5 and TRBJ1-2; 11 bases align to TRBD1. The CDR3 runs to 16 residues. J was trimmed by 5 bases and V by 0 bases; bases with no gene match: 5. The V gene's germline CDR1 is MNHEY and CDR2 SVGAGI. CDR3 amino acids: CASSYSRTGGGYGYTF. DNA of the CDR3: TGTGCCAGCAGTTACTCCAGGACAGGGGGCGGATATGGCTACACCTTC.

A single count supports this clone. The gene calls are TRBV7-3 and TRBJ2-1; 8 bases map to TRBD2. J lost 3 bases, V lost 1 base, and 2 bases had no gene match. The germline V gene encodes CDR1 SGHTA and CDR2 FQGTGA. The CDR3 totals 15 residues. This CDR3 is CASSLNSGIYNEQFF. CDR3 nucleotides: TGTGCCAGCAGCTTAAATAGCGGGATCTACAATGAGCAGTTCTTC. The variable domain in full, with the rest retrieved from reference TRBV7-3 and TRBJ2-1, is GAGVSQTPSNKVTEKGKYVELRCDPISGHTALYWYRQSLGQGPEFLIYFQGTGAADDSGLPNDRFFAVRPEGSVSTLKIQRTERGDSAVYLCASSLNSGIYNEQFFGPGTRLTVL.

CDR3 residues: CASTWDTGELFF. The CDR3 region has the DNA TGTGCCAGCACCTGGGACACCGGGGAGCTGTTTTTT. V usage is TRBV25-1 and J usage is TRBJ2-2; D is undetermined. Trimming left V 7 bases short and J 3 bases short, with 6 bases between. This CDR3 has 12 residues. Germline-derived CDR1 and CDR2 are MGHDK and SYGVNS.

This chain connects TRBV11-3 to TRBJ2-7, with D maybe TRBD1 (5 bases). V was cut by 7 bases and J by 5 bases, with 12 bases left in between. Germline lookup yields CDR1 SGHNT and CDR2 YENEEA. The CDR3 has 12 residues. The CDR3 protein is CASTAGQNEQYF. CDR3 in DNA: TGTGCCAGCACGGCCGGACAAAACGAGCAGTACTTC.